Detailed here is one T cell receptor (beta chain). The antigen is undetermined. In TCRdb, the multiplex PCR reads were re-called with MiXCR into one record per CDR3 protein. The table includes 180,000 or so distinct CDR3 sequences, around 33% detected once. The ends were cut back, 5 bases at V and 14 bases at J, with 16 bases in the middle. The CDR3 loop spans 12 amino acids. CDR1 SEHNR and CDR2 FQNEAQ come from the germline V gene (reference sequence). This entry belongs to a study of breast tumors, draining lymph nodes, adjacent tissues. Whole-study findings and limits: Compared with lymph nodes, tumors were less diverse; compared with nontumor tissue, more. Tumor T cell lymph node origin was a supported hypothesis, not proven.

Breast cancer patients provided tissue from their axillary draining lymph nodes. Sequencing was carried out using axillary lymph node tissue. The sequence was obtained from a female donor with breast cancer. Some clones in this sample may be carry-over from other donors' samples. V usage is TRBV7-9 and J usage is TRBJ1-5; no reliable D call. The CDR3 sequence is CASSPGGSDEHF. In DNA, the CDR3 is TGTGCCAGCAGCCCCGGAGGGAGTGACGAGCATTTT.